The rows below give T cell receptor beta chains drawn from one sample of a study of technical replicates of blood from a handful of donors. Using immunoSEQ multiplex PCR, the repertoire was profiled, and TCRdb retains in-frame clones only, with some absent. The repertoire holds tens of thousands of clones, 92% seen once, with roughly 0.25% in the top ten. The specimen was T cells isolated from PBMCs. The receptor source for this set is a human donor in good health. Both conserved end residues are part of each CDR3.

J gene: TRBJ2-2
CDR3 length: 16
V gene: TRBV14
CDR3 protein: CASSLVGTANTGELFF

J gene: TRBJ2-5
CDR3 length: 12
V gene: TRBV2
CDR3 protein: CATSGQAETQYF

J gene: TRBJ2-3
CDR3 length: 15
V gene: TRBV10-2
CDR3 protein: CASRDRWASTDTQYF

J gene: TRBJ1-2
CDR3 length: 13
V gene: TRBV7-9
CDR3 protein: CASSLAAVYGKIF

J gene: TRBJ2-7
CDR3 length: 13
V gene: TRBV7-9
CDR3 protein: CASSWGTGSEQYF

J gene: TRBJ2-7
CDR3 length: 14
V gene: TRBV11-2
CDR3 protein: CASSLAGAGYEQYF

J gene: TRBJ2-1
CDR3 length: 16
V gene: TRBV7-2
CDR3 protein: CASSLSGQGHYNEQFF

J gene: TRBJ2-7
CDR3 length: 16
V gene: TRBV19
CDR3 protein: CASSIKVLQGAYEQYF

J gene: TRBJ2-7
CDR3 length: 16
V gene: TRBV11-2
CDR3 protein: CASSLAPGTGHYEQYF

J gene: TRBJ2-1
CDR3 length: 15
V gene: TRBV27
CDR3 protein: CASSSGQVGYNEQFF

J gene: TRBJ2-1
CDR3 length: 12
V gene: TRBV27
CDR3 protein: CASSRQGNEQFF

J gene: TRBJ1-5
CDR3 length: 14
V gene: TRBV19
CDR3 protein: CASNPDRVNQPQHF

J gene: TRBJ2-7
CDR3 length: 15
V gene: TRBV6-4
CDR3 protein: CAIRRTGGWFYEQYF

J gene: TRBJ2-3
CDR3 length: 13
V gene: TRBV11-3
CDR3 protein: CASSLPAGDTQYF

J gene: TRBJ2-7
CDR3 length: 15
V gene: TRBV5-6
CDR3 protein: CASSLAILSSYEQYF

J gene: TRBJ1-1
CDR3 length: 15
V gene: TRBV5-1
CDR3 protein: CASSFPGQIDTEAFF

J gene: TRBJ2-6
CDR3 length: 18
V gene: TRBV2
CDR3 protein: CASSNPDRGRIGANVLTF

J gene: TRBJ2-3
CDR3 length: 16
V gene: TRBV7-9
CDR3 protein: CASRSSRGSLTDTQYF

J gene: TRBJ2-7
CDR3 length: 15
V gene: TRBV15
CDR3 protein: CATSRDPHEVYEQYF

J gene: TRBJ2-3
CDR3 length: 17
V gene: TRBV7-2
CDR3 protein: CASSLGDNRAVTDTQYF

J gene: TRBJ1-2
CDR3 length: 14
V gene: TRBV25-1
CDR3 protein: CASSVGTGDYGYTF

J gene: TRBJ1-6
CDR3 length: 15
V gene: TRBV2
CDR3 protein: CASSEALQKYSPLHF